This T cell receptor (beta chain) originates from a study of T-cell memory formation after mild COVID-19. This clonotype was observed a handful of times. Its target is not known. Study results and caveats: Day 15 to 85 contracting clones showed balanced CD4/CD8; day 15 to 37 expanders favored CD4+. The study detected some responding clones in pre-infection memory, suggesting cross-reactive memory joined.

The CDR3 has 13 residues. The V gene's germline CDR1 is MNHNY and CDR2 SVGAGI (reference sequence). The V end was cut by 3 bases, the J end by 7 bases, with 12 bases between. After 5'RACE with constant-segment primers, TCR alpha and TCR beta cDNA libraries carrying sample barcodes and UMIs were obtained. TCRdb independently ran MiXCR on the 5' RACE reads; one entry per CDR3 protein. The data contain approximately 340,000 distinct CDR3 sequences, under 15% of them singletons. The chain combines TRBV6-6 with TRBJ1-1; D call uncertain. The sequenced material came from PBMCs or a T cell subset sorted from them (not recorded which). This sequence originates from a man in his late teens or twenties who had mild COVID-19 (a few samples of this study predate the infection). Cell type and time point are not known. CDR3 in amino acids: CASSYKGMVEAFF. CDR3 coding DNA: TGTGCCAGCAGTTATAAGGGAATGGTTGAAGCTTTCTTT.